One and the same sample provided the 4 T cell receptor beta chains below, sequenced in a study of blood T cell repertoires in COVID-19. Here immunoSEQ multiplex PCR was the method, and the copy in TCRdb shows in-frame clones only, minus some. The sample has about 220,000 clones; approximately 83% are singletons. Sequencing was done on a sample of PBMCs or T cells enriched from blood (not recorded which). These receptor sequences come from a woman aged 60-75 years who had recovered from COVID-19.

The V and J genes are TRBV9 and TRBJ2-7; 10 nucleotides match TRBD1. Looked up from germline, CDR1 is SGDLS and CDR2 is YYNGEE. The CDR3 consists of 14 residues. The junction had 3 bases not matched to a gene; V was cut back by 3 bases and J by 3 bases. DNA for the CDR3: TGTGCCAGCAGCGGGGGGACAGGGGTCTACGAGCAGTACTTC. Translation gives CASSGGTGVYEQYF.

The chain carries TRBV3-1 (or the pseudogene TRBV3-2) and TRBJ1-2, with TRBD1 matching over 12 bases. Germline V gene sequence: CDR1 LGHDT, CDR2 YNNKEL (reference sequence). This CDR3 is 16 amino acids long. Trimming took 1 base from V and 7 from J; bases not matched to a gene: 7. The CDR3 region has the DNA TGTGCCAGCAGCCAAGGCGGGGGACAGGGGGCATCTGGCTACACCTTC. This codes for CASSQGGGQGASGYTF.

The chain is built from TRBV6-5 and TRBJ1-2; 7 bases line up with TRBD1. CDR3 size: 15 residues. Per the germline V gene, CDR1 is MNHEY and CDR2 is SVGAGI. The V segment lost 2 bases and the J segment 4 bases; nucleotides outside the gene matches: 7. The DNA for the CDR3 is TGTGCCAGCAGTTACGGGAAAGGGGGCGTCTATGGCTACACCTTC. It specifies CASSYGKGGVYGYTF.

CDR3 in DNA: TGTGCCAGCAGCTTGGGGCAATGGGCCGATACGCAGTATTTT. This sequence encodes CASSLGQWADTQYF. V and J are TRBV5-4 and TRBJ2-3, with no clear D. Looked up from germline, CDR1 is SGHNT and CDR2 is YYREEE (reference sequence). V shed 0 bases and J shed 6 bases, with 11 bases lying between them. This CDR3 is 14 amino acids long.